This T cell receptor (beta chain) comes out of a study of cytomegalovirus exposure and HLA in healthy donors. Use of 60 Vbeta and 13 Jbeta primers characterized the PCR. Profiled with immunoSEQ multiplex PCR; TCRdb holds only in-frame clones, not every one. The sample has roughly 69,000 clones, almost 75% seen once. A remark on this clone: Its cognate antigen is unknown.

Trimming took 4 bases from V and 9 from J, leaving 16 bases between them. CDR1 and CDR2 (germline): MNHNY, SVGAGI (reference sequence). There are 15 residues in the CDR3. Study-level points and caveats: What was likely a sequencing artifact was a cluster of highly shared sequence variants. A later analysis reported that several of the most significant clusters appeared to be linked to common viral pathogens, among them Epstein-Barr virus. The majority of CMV-associated TCR beta chains were reported as apparently HLA-restricted in a later analysis. A previous analysis found most TCR beta V segments productive roughly 90% or roughly 30% of the time.

The source material was PBMCs. The chain links TRBV6-6 to TRBJ1-6; no definite D call. This clonotype was sampled from a man aged 50 to 60 in good health and CMV-seronegative. CDR3 in DNA: TGTGCCAGCAGTTTCCCGGGATTAGGGAGTTCACCCCTCCACTTT. The encoded protein is CASSFPGLGSSPLHF.